These T cell receptor beta chains were read from a single sample in a study of T cells after yellow fever vaccination. Each CDR3 protein gets one entry after TCRdb re-called the 5' RACE reads with MiXCR. This sample has about 630,000 distinct CDR3 sequences, with about 12% found just once. The source was PBMCs, collected on the day of the yellow fever booster vaccination. Receptors were obtained from a man aged 25 to 40 who received the YFV17D yellow fever vaccine. CDR3s include the opening cysteine and the closing phenylalanine or tryptophan. D genes are given only for firm matches. Clone size is not always given. Where it is, it says once, few, many or a class for expanded clones.

CDR3aa: CASSLLQGGTNEKLFF
CDR3nt: TGCGCCAGCAGCTTGCTCCAAGGGGGTACTAATGAAAAACTGTTTTTT
j_gene: TRBJ1-4
abundance: few
v_gene: TRBV5-1
d_gene: -

CDR3aa: CASRMGRTYEQYF
CDR3nt: TGTGCCAGCAGAATGGGGAGGACCTACGAGCAGTACTTC
j_gene: TRBJ2-7
abundance: -
v_gene: TRBV6-2/TRBV6-3
d_gene: -

CDR3aa: CASSQNTGGREQYF
CDR3nt: TGTGCCAGCAGCCAAAATACAGGGGGCCGCGAGCAGTACTTC
j_gene: TRBJ2-7
abundance: -
v_gene: TRBV4-2
d_gene: TRBD1

CDR3aa: CAISSTGEPQHF
CDR3nt: TGTGCCATCAGCTCGACAGGGGAGCCCCAGCATTTT
j_gene: TRBJ1-5
abundance: -
v_gene: TRBV10-3
d_gene: TRBD1

CDR3aa: CSADQGDSAYNEQFF
CDR3nt: TGCAGTGCGGACCAGGGGGATTCTGCCTACAATGAGCAGTTCTTC
j_gene: TRBJ2-1
abundance: few
v_gene: TRBV20-1
d_gene: TRBD1

CDR3aa: CASSLAVSIREQYF
CDR3nt: TGCGCCAGCAGCTTGGCTGTGTCTATTCGCGAGCAGTACTTC
j_gene: TRBJ2-7
abundance: few
v_gene: TRBV5-1
d_gene: -

CDR3aa: CASSLWTGDYGYTF
CDR3nt: TGTGCCAGCAGCTTGTGGACAGGGGACTATGGCTACACCTTC
j_gene: TRBJ1-2
abundance: -
v_gene: TRBV5-5
d_gene: TRBD1

CDR3aa: CATSRAPGSTDTQYF
CDR3nt: TGTGCCACCAGCAGAGCTCCCGGGAGCACAGATACGCAGTATTTT
j_gene: TRBJ2-3
abundance: once
v_gene: TRBV15
d_gene: -

CDR3aa: CASSLELAGEQYF
CDR3nt: TGTGCCAGCAGCTTAGAACTAGCGGGAGAGCAGTACTTC
j_gene: TRBJ2-7
abundance: -
v_gene: TRBV7-8
d_gene: TRBD2

CDR3aa: CASSLFGQANTGELFF
CDR3nt: TGTGCCAGCAGTTTATTCGGTCAAGCGAACACCGGGGAGCTGTTTTTT
j_gene: TRBJ2-2
abundance: few
v_gene: TRBV12-3/TRBV12-4
d_gene: -

CDR3aa: CASSNTGTGRWTDTQYF
CDR3nt: TGTGCCAGCAGCAACACCGGGACAGGGAGGTGGACAGATACGCAGTATTTT
j_gene: TRBJ2-3
abundance: many
v_gene: TRBV7-2
d_gene: TRBD1

CDR3aa: CASAPPQEAGGSYEQYF
CDR3nt: TGTGCCAGCGCCCCACCTCAGGAGGCCGGGGGCTCCTACGAGCAGTACTTC
j_gene: TRBJ2-7
abundance: few
v_gene: TRBV7-2
d_gene: -

CDR3aa: CSARAASGPQETQYF
CDR3nt: TGCAGTGCTAGGGCGGCTAGCGGCCCCCAAGAGACCCAGTACTTC
j_gene: TRBJ2-5
abundance: -
v_gene: TRBV20-1
d_gene: TRBD2

CDR3aa: CASSGPTFSGRGGELFF
CDR3nt: TGTGCCAGCAGCGGCCCAACCTTTAGCGGGAGAGGCGGGGAGCTGTTTTTT
j_gene: TRBJ2-2
abundance: few
v_gene: TRBV25-1
d_gene: TRBD2

CDR3aa: CASSYRVAGANVLTF
CDR3nt: TGTGCCAGCAGTTACCGGGTGGCTGGGGCCAACGTCCTGACTTTC
j_gene: TRBJ2-6
abundance: few
v_gene: TRBV6-5
d_gene: -

CDR3aa: CASSTGTIQETQYF
CDR3nt: TGTGCCAGCAGCACAGGGACGATACAAGAGACCCAGTACTTC
j_gene: TRBJ2-5
abundance: few
v_gene: TRBV9
d_gene: -

CDR3aa: CATSRVPQETQYF
CDR3nt: TGTGCCACCAGCAGAGTTCCCCAAGAGACCCAGTACTTC
j_gene: TRBJ2-5
abundance: few
v_gene: TRBV15
d_gene: -

CDR3aa: CSAPAGGNTGELFF
CDR3nt: TGCAGTGCCCCCGCGGGCGGGAACACCGGGGAGCTGTTTTTT
j_gene: TRBJ2-2
abundance: -
v_gene: TRBV20-1
d_gene: -

CDR3aa: CASSLRGQFMNTQYF
CDR3nt: TGTGCCAGCAGCTTAAGGGGACAGTTCATGAATACGCAGTATTTT
j_gene: TRBJ2-3
abundance: -
v_gene: TRBV7-2
d_gene: TRBD1

CDR3aa: CASDYLYEQYF
CDR3nt: TGTGCCAGCGACTATCTCTACGAGCAGTACTTC
j_gene: TRBJ2-7
abundance: -
v_gene: TRBV6-4
d_gene: -

CDR3aa: CSARDESSYNEQFF
CDR3nt: TGCAGTGCTAGGGACGAGAGCTCCTACAATGAGCAGTTCTTC
j_gene: TRBJ2-1
abundance: -
v_gene: TRBV20-1
d_gene: -

CDR3aa: CASSLVGSGTYEQYF
CDR3nt: TGTGCCAGCAGTTTAGTCGGGAGCGGCACCTACGAGCAGTACTTC
j_gene: TRBJ2-7
abundance: -
v_gene: TRBV27
d_gene: -

CDR3aa: CASSRLAGANTQYF
CDR3nt: TGTGCCAGCAGCAGACTAGCGGGCGCTAATACGCAGTATTTT
j_gene: TRBJ2-3
abundance: few
v_gene: TRBV7-2
d_gene: TRBD2

CDR3aa: CASSLSPSDSYEQYF
CDR3nt: TGCGCCAGCAGCTTGAGTCCTAGCGACAGCTACGAGCAGTACTTC
j_gene: TRBJ2-7
abundance: -
v_gene: TRBV5-1
d_gene: -

CDR3aa: CASSGMTGGLDEQYF
CDR3nt: TGCGCCAGCAGCGGAATGACAGGGGGCCTAGACGAGCAGTACTTC
j_gene: TRBJ2-7
abundance: few
v_gene: TRBV5-1
d_gene: TRBD1

CDR3aa: CASSMGLGGSSYEQYF
CDR3nt: TGTGCCAGCAGTATGGGTTTGGGCGGGTCGAGCTACGAGCAGTACTTC
j_gene: TRBJ2-7
abundance: few
v_gene: TRBV27
d_gene: -

CDR3aa: CASSPPSVYEQYF
CDR3nt: TGTGCCAGCTCACCACCGTCCGTCTACGAGCAGTACTTC
j_gene: TRBJ2-7
abundance: many
v_gene: TRBV18
d_gene: -

CDR3aa: CSARDSRGEYEQYF
CDR3nt: TGCAGTGCTAGAGATAGTCGCGGAGAGTACGAGCAGTACTTC
j_gene: TRBJ2-7
abundance: few
v_gene: TRBV20-1
d_gene: -

CDR3aa: CASSPILGTGNNEQFF
CDR3nt: TGTGCCAGCAGTCCAATCCTCGGGACAGGAAACAATGAGCAGTTCTTC
j_gene: TRBJ2-1
abundance: many
v_gene: TRBV12-3/TRBV12-4
d_gene: TRBD1

CDR3aa: CSARRGTRDNEQFF
CDR3nt: TGCAGTGCTAGGCGCGGGACTAGGGACAATGAGCAGTTCTTC
j_gene: TRBJ2-1
abundance: once
v_gene: TRBV20-1
d_gene: TRBD2

CDR3aa: CASSPYGRTYEQYF
CDR3nt: TGTGCCAGCAGTCCCTATGGGCGTACCTACGAGCAGTACTTC
j_gene: TRBJ2-7
abundance: -
v_gene: TRBV12-3/TRBV12-4
d_gene: -

CDR3aa: CSARDPWGYNEQFF
CDR3nt: TGCAGTGCTAGAGATCCTTGGGGCTACAATGAGCAGTTCTTC
j_gene: TRBJ2-1
abundance: -
v_gene: TRBV20-1
d_gene: -

CDR3aa: CSVEGPTGELFF
CDR3nt: TGCAGCGTTGAGGGCCCCACCGGGGAGCTGTTTTTT
j_gene: TRBJ2-2
abundance: -
v_gene: TRBV29-1
d_gene: -

CDR3aa: CASSLVSTGPSYEQYF
CDR3nt: TGCGCCAGCAGCTTGGTCTCGACAGGACCTTCCTACGAGCAGTACTTC
j_gene: TRBJ2-7
abundance: few
v_gene: TRBV5-1
d_gene: -

CDR3aa: CASRVRANTEAFF
CDR3nt: TGTGCCAGCAGGGTTCGGGCGAACACTGAAGCTTTCTTT
j_gene: TRBJ1-1
abundance: -
v_gene: TRBV6-1
d_gene: -

CDR3aa: CASSEPGLAGASEQFF
CDR3nt: TGTGCCAGCAGTGAACCCGGACTAGCGGGAGCAAGTGAGCAGTTCTTC
j_gene: TRBJ2-1
abundance: -
v_gene: TRBV25-1
d_gene: TRBD2

CDR3aa: CASSYNADVGTYNEQFF
CDR3nt: TGTGCCAGCAGTTACAATGCCGACGTAGGGACCTACAATGAGCAGTTCTTC
j_gene: TRBJ2-1
abundance: -
v_gene: TRBV6-2/TRBV6-3
d_gene: -

CDR3aa: CASSLDGGRTEAFF
CDR3nt: TGTGCCAGCAGTTTAGACGGGGGGAGGACTGAAGCTTTCTTT
j_gene: TRBJ1-1
abundance: many
v_gene: TRBV12-3/TRBV12-4
d_gene: -

CDR3aa: CATSSLRTNADTQYF
CDR3nt: TGTGCCACCAGTTCACTACGAACCAACGCAGATACGCAGTATTTT
j_gene: TRBJ2-3
abundance: few
v_gene: TRBV24-1
d_gene: -

CDR3aa: CASLAQTSTDTQYF
CDR3nt: TGCGCCAGCCTGGCACAGACAAGCACAGATACGCAGTATTTT
j_gene: TRBJ2-3
abundance: few
v_gene: TRBV5-1
d_gene: -

CDR3aa: CASSDPNQRGRYTGELFF
CDR3nt: TGCGCCAGCAGCGACCCCAACCAGCGGGGGCGATACACCGGGGAGCTGTTTTTT
j_gene: TRBJ2-2
abundance: -
v_gene: TRBV5-1
d_gene: TRBD2

CDR3aa: CASSTGTGGPNEQFF
CDR3nt: TGTGCCAGCAGTACCGGGACAGGGGGTCCCAATGAGCAGTTCTTC
j_gene: TRBJ2-1
abundance: many
v_gene: TRBV9
d_gene: TRBD1

CDR3aa: CATRYPTPYEQYF
CDR3nt: TGTGCCACCCGATATCCTACGCCTTACGAGCAGTACTTC
j_gene: TRBJ2-7
abundance: few
v_gene: TRBV6-2/TRBV6-3
d_gene: -

CDR3aa: CSVGTGGYGYTF
CDR3nt: TGCAGCGTTGGGACAGGGGGCTATGGCTACACCTTC
j_gene: TRBJ1-2
abundance: -
v_gene: TRBV29-1
d_gene: TRBD1

CDR3aa: CASSAGTGGTEAFF
CDR3nt: TGTGCCAGCAGTGCCGGGACAGGGGGAACTGAAGCTTTCTTT
j_gene: TRBJ1-1
abundance: -
v_gene: TRBV6-1
d_gene: TRBD1

CDR3aa: CASSPGVTEAFF
CDR3nt: TGTGCCAGCAGTCCAGGGGTCACTGAAGCTTTCTTT
j_gene: TRBJ1-1
abundance: many
v_gene: TRBV6-2/TRBV6-3
d_gene: -

CDR3aa: CAWSIGGVKNIQYF
CDR3nt: TGTGCCTGGAGTATCGGGGGGGTCAAAAACATTCAGTACTTC
j_gene: TRBJ2-4
abundance: -
v_gene: TRBV30
d_gene: TRBD2

CDR3aa: CAWSLTSGSTDTQYF
CDR3nt: TGTGCCTGGAGCCTGACTAGCGGGAGTACAGATACGCAGTATTTT
j_gene: TRBJ2-3
abundance: few
v_gene: TRBV30
d_gene: TRBD2

CDR3aa: CASSPGPGNTEAFF
CDR3nt: TGTGCCAGCAGCCCGGGACCTGGCAACACTGAAGCTTTCTTT
j_gene: TRBJ1-1
abundance: -
v_gene: TRBV7-9
d_gene: -

CDR3aa: CSARASGRADTQYF
CDR3nt: TGCAGTGCTAGAGCCAGCGGGAGGGCAGATACGCAGTATTTT
j_gene: TRBJ2-3
abundance: few
v_gene: TRBV20-1
d_gene: TRBD2

CDR3aa: CASSLEWTHEQYF
CDR3nt: TGCGCCAGCAGCTTGGAATGGACCCACGAGCAGTACTTC
j_gene: TRBJ2-7
abundance: -
v_gene: TRBV5-1
d_gene: -

CDR3aa: CASSEESTYNEQFF
CDR3nt: TGTGCCAGCAGCGAAGAGAGTACCTACAATGAGCAGTTCTTC
j_gene: TRBJ2-1
abundance: -
v_gene: TRBV7-9
d_gene: -

CDR3aa: CATSDGPAGVDNEQFF
CDR3nt: TGTGCCACCAGTGATGGGCCTGCCGGGGTGGACAATGAGCAGTTCTTC
j_gene: TRBJ2-1
abundance: few
v_gene: TRBV24-1
d_gene: -

CDR3aa: CAISGGDSETQYF
CDR3nt: TGTGCCATCAGTGGCGGGGATTCGGAGACCCAGTACTTC
j_gene: TRBJ2-5
abundance: -
v_gene: TRBV10-3
d_gene: -

CDR3aa: CASSPGWSGANVLTF
CDR3nt: TGTGCCAGCAGCCCGGGGTGGTCTGGGGCCAACGTCCTGACTTTC
j_gene: TRBJ2-6
abundance: few
v_gene: TRBV5-4
d_gene: -

CDR3aa: CASSHQLDSYEQYF
CDR3nt: TGTGCCAGCAGTCACCAGCTTGACTCCTACGAGCAGTACTTC
j_gene: TRBJ2-7
abundance: few
v_gene: TRBV6-2/TRBV6-3
d_gene: -

CDR3aa: CSARGLASHSSTDTQYF
CDR3nt: TGCAGTGCTAGGGGGCTAGCGAGCCACTCTAGCACAGATACGCAGTATTTT
j_gene: TRBJ2-3
abundance: -
v_gene: TRBV20-1
d_gene: -

CDR3aa: CASSQDRSDEKLFF
CDR3nt: TGTGCCAGCAGCCAGGACAGGTCTGATGAAAAACTGTTTTTT
j_gene: TRBJ1-4
abundance: many
v_gene: TRBV9
d_gene: TRBD1

CDR3aa: CASLEPEGGEQYF
CDR3nt: TGTGCCAGCTTGGAGCCGGAGGGGGGCGAGCAGTACTTC
j_gene: TRBJ2-7
abundance: few
v_gene: TRBV18
d_gene: -

CDR3aa: CASSLSSSGREQETQYF
CDR3nt: TGTGCCAGCAGTTTATCCTCTAGCGGGAGGGAGCAAGAGACCCAGTACTTC
j_gene: TRBJ2-5
abundance: -
v_gene: TRBV12-3/TRBV12-4
d_gene: TRBD2